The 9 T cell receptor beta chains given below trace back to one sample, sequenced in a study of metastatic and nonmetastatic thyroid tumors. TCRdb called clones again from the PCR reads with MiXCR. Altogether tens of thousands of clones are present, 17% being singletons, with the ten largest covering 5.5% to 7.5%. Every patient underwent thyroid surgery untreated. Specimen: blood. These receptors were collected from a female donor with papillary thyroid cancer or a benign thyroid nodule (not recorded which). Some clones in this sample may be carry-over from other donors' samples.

CDR3 bases: TGTGCCAGCAGTGAGTATTCACCCCTCCACTTT. It translates to CASSEYSPLHF. The rearrangement uses TRBV6-4 and TRBJ1-6; D not resolved. With 3 bases removed from V and 8 bases from J, the gap between germline ends came to 2 bases. The CDR3 has 11 residues. The germline CDR1 and CDR2 sequences are MRHNA and SNTAGT.

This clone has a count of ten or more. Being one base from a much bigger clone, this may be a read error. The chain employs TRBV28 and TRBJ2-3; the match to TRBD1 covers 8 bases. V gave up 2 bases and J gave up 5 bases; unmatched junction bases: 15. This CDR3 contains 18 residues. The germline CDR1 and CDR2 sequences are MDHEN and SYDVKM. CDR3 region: CASSLHNPGRGRVDTQYF. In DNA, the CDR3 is TGTGCCAGCAGTTTACACAACCCGGGCAGGGGGCGAGTAGATACGCAGTATTTT.

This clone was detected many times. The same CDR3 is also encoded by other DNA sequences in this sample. The CDR3 sequence: CASSQELGNTGELFF. The CDR3 bases are TGTGCCAGCAGCCAAGAACTAGGGAACACCGGGGAGCTGTTTTTT. The gene calls are TRBV14 and TRBJ2-2; D may be TRBD2 (5 bases). This CDR3 contains 15 residues. Trimming cost V 0 bases and J 1 base, with 6 bases left between them. Germline values: CDR1 SGHDN, CDR2 FVKESK. Full variable domain (remainder filled in from reference TRBV14 and TRBJ2-2): EAGVTQFPSHSVIEKGQTVTLRCDPISGHDNLYWYRRVMGKEIKFLLHFVKESKQDESGMPNNRFLAERTGGTYSTLKVQPAELEDSGVYFCASSQELGNTGELFFGEGSRLTVL.

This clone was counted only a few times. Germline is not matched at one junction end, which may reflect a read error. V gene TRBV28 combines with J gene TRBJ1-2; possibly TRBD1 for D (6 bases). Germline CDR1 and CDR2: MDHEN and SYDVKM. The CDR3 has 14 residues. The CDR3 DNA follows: TGTGCCAGCAGTTGGGATGACAGGAGATATGGCTACACATTC. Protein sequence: CASSWDDRRYGYTF.

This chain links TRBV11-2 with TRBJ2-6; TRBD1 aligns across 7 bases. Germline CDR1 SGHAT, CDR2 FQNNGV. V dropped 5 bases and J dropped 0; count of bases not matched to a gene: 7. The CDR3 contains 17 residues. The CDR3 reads CASSPRDSFSGANVLTF. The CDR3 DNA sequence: TGTGCCAGCAGCCCCCGGGACAGCTTCTCTGGGGCCAACGTCCTGACTTTC.

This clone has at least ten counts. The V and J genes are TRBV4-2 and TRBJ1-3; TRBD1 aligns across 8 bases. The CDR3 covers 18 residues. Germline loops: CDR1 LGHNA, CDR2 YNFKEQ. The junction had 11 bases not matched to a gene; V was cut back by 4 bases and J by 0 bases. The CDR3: CASSRQGQGPYSGNTIYF. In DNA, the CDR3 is TGTGCCAGCAGCCGACAGGGGCAGGGCCCCTACTCTGGAAACACCATATATTTT.

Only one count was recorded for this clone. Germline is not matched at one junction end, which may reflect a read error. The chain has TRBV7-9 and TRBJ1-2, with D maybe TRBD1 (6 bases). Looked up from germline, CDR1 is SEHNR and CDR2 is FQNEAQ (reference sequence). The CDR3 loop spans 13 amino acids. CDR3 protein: CASQWGAGYGHTF. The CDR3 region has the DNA TGTGCCAGCCAGTGGGGGGCCGGATATGGCCACACCTTC.

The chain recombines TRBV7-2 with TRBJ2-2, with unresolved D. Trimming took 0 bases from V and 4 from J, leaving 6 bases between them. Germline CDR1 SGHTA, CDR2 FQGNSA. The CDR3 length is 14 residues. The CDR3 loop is CASSLALSTGELFF. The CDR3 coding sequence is TGTGCCAGCAGCTTAGCATTGTCCACCGGGGAGCTGTTTTTT.

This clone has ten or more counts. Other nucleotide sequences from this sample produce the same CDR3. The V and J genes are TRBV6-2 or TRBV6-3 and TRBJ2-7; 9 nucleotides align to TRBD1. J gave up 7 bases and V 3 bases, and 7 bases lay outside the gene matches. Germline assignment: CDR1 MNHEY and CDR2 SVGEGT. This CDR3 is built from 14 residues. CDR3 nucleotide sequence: TGTGCCAGCAGTTATTGGGACAGGGTGTATGAGCAGTACTTC. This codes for CASSYWDRVYEQYF.